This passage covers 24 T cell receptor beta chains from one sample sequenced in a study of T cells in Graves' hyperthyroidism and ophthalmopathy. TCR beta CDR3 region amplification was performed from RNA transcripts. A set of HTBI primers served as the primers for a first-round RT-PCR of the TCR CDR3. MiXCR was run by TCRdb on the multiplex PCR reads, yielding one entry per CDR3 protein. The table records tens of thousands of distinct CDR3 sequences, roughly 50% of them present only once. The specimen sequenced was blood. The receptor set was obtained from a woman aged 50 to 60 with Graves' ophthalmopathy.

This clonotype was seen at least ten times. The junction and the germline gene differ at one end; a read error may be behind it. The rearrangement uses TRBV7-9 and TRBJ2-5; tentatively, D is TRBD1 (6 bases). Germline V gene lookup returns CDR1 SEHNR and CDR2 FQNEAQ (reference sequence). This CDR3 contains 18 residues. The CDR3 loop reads CASRLALLGQLTQETQYF. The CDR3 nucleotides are TGTGCCAGCAGGTTAGCGCTCCTTGGACAGCTGACACAAGAGACCCAGTACTTC. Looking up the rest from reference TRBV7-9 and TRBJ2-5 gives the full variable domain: DTGVSQNPRHKITKRGQNVTFRCDPISEHNRLYWYRQTLGQGPEFLTYFQNEAQLEKSRLLSDRFSAERPKGSFSTLEIQRTEQGDSAMYLCASRLALLGQLTQETQYFGPGTRLLVL.

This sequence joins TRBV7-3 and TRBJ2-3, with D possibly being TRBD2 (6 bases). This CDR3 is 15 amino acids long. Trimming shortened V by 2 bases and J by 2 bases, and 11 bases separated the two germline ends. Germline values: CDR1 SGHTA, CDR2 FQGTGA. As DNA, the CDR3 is TGTGCCAGCAGCTTATTAGGAGGGGCCACAGATACGCAGTATTTT. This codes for CASSLLGGATDTQYF.

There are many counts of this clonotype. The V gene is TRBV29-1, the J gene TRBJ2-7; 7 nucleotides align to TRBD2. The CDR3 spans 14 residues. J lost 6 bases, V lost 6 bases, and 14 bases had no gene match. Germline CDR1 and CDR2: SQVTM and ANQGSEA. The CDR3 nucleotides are TGCAGCGTCGAGCCGGGGGGTCGGGGTTCCGAGCAGTACTTC. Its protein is CSVEPGGRGSEQYF.

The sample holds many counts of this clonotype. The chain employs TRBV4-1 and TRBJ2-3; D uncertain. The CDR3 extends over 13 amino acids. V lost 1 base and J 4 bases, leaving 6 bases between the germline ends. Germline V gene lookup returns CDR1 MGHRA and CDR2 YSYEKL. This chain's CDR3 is CASSQAGADTQYF. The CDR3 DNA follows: TGCGCCAGCAGCCAAGCGGGTGCAGATACGCAGTATTTT.

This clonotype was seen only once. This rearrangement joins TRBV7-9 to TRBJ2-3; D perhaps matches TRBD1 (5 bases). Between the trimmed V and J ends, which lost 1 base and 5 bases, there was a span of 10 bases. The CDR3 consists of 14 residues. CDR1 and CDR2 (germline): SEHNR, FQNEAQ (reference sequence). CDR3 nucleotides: TGTGCCAGCAGCTTAGTCCAGGACATAGATACGCAGTATTTT. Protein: CASSLVQDIDTQYF.

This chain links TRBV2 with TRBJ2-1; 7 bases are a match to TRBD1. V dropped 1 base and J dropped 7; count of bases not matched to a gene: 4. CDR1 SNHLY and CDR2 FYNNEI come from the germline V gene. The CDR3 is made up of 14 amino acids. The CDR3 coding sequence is TGTGCCAGCAGTGAAGGACAGGGAAAGAATGAGCAGTTCTTC. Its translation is CASSEGQGKNEQFF.

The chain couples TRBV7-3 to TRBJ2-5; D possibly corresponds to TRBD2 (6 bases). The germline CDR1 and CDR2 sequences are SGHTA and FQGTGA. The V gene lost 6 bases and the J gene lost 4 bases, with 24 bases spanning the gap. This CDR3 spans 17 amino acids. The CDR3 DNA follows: TGTGCCAGCAGAATGGGCGGGACCGGGGAGCTGTTAGAGACCCAGTACTTC. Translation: CASRMGGTGELLETQYF.

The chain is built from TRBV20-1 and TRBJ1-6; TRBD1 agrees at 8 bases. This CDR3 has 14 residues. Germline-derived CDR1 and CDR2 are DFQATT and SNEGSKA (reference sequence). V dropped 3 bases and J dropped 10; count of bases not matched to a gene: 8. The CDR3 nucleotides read TGCAGTGCTAGGGTCCGGACAGGGAACTCACCCCTCCACTTT. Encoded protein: CSARVRTGNSPLHF.

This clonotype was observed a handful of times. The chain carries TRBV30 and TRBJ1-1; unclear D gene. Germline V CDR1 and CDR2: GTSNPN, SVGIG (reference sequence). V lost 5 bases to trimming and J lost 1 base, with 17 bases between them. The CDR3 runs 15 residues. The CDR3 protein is CAWYSGLRRNTEAFF. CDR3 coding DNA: TGTGCCTGGTATAGCGGCTTACGGAGGAACACTGAAGCTTTCTTT.

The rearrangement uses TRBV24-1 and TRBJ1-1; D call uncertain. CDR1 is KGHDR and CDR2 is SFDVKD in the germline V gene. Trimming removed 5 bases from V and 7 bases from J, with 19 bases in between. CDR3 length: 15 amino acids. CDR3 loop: CATSVESGSYNEAFF. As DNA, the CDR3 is TGTGCCACCAGTGTCGAGTCGGGGAGTTACAATGAAGCTTTCTTT.

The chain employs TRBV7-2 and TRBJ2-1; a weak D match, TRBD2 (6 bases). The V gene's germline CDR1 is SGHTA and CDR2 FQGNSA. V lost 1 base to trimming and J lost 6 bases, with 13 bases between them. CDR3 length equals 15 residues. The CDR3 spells CASSLVGGVGNEQFF. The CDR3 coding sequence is TGTGCCAGCAGCTTAGTGGGCGGGGTGGGCAATGAGCAGTTCTTC.

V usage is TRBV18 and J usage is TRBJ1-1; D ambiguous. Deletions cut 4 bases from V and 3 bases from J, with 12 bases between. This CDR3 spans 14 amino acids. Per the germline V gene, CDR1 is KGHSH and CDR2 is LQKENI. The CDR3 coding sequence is TGTGCCAGCTCACTTCGAGGCGGGGACACTGAAGCTTTCTTT. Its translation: CASSLRGGDTEAFF.

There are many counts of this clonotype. CDR3 coding DNA: TGTGCCAGCAGCTTGGCCAGGAACACAGATACGCAGTATTTT. This codes for CASSLARNTDTQYF. The chain links TRBV5-5 to TRBJ2-3, with no clear D. From germline, CDR1 is SGHKS and CDR2 YYEKEE (reference sequence). This CDR3 has 14 residues. V lost 0 bases, J lost 2 bases, and 7 bases lay in between. Full variable domain (missing parts from reference TRBV5-5 and TRBJ2-3): DAGVTQSPTHLIKTRGQQVTLRCSPISGHKSVSWYQQVLGQGPQFIFQYYEKEERGRGNFPDRFSARQFPNYSSELNVNALLLGDSALYLCASSLARNTDTQYFGPGTRLTVL.

The chain's CDR3 is CASSPPGQGIPNEQFF. The DNA for the CDR3 is TGTGCCAGCAGTCCGCCGGGACAGGGCATCCCGAATGAGCAGTTCTTC. This chain joins TRBV27 and TRBJ2-1, with 9 bases lining up with TRBD1. J lost 7 bases, V lost 5 bases, and 12 bases had no gene match. CDR1 and CDR2 (germline): MNHEY, SMNVEV (reference sequence). This CDR3 is 16 amino acids long.

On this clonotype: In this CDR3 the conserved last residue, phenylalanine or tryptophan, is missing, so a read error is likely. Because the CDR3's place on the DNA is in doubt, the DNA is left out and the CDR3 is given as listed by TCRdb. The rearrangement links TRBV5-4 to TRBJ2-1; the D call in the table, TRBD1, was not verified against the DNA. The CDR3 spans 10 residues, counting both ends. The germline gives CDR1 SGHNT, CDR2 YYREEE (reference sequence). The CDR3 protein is CASNDWALGV.

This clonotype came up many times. CDR3 in amino acids: CASRTGTGQYSNQPQHF. The CDR3 region has the DNA TGTGCCAGCAGGACCGGGACAGGCCAATATAGCAATCAGCCCCAGCATTTT. The V call is TRBV28, the J call TRBJ1-5; 8 bases fit TRBD1. Trimming took 6 bases from V and 0 from J; bases not matched to a gene: 10. The CDR3 is made up of 17 amino acids. Germline V gene lookup returns CDR1 MDHEN and CDR2 SYDVKM.

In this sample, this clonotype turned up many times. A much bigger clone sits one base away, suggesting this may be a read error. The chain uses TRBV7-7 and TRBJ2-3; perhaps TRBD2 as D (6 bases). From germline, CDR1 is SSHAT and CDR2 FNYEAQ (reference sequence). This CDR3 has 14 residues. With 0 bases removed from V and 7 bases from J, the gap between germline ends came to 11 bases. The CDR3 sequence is CASSLAGGGNTQYF. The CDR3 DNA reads TGTGCCAGCAGCTTAGCGGGAGGCGGTAATACGCAGTATTTT.

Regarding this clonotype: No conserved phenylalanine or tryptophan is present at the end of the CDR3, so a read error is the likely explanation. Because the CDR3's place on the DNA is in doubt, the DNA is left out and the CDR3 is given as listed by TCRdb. This chain's CDR3 is CASCMVGAVNEKLSL. The chain carries TRBV6-5 and TRBJ1-4; whether TRBD1, the table's D call, matches the DNA was not checked. Including both end residues, the CDR3 is 15 amino acids long. CDR1 and CDR2 from the germline V gene are MNHEY and SVGAGI.

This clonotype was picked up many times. The CDR3: CASSPSGEGAGYTF. Written as DNA, the CDR3 is TGTGCCAGCAGCCCCTCGGGTGAGGGAGCGGGCTACACCTTC. The chain recombines TRBV7-9 with TRBJ1-2; D is unresolved. V was pared by 5 bases and J by 8 bases, with 18 bases between. The V gene's germline CDR1 is SEHNR and CDR2 FQNEAQ (reference sequence). This CDR3 contains 14 residues.

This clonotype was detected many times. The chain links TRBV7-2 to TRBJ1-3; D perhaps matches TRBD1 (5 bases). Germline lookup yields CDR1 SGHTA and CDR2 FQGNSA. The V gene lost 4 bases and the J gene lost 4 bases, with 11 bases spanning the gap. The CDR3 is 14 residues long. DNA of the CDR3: TGTGCCAGCAGCTCAACGGGGGGAGGAAACACCATATATTTT. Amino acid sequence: CASSSTGGGNTIYF.

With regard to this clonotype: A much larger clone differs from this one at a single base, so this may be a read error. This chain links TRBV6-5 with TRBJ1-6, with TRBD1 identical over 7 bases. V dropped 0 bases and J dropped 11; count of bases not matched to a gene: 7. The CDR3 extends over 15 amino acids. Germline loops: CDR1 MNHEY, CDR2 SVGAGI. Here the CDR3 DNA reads TGTGCCAGCAGTTACTCGTGGGACAGCGATCCACCCCTCCACTTT. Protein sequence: CASSYSWDSDPPLHF.

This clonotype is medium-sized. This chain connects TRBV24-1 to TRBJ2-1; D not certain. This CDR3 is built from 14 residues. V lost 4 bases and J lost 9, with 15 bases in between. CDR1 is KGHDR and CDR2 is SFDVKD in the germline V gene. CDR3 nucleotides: TGTGCCACCAGTGACCCGTCGACTGGCACTGAGCAGTTCTTC. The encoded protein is CATSDPSTGTEQFF.

CDR3 sequence: CASSEVDRAYEQYF. The CDR3 DNA sequence: TGTGCCAGCAGTGAAGTAGACAGGGCCTACGAGCAGTACTTC. The chain carries TRBV6-1 and TRBJ2-7, with 7 nucleotides matching TRBD1. J gave up 2 bases and V 1 base, and 2 bases lay outside the gene matches. Germline assignment: CDR1 MNHNS and CDR2 SASEGT. The CDR3 loop spans 14 amino acids.

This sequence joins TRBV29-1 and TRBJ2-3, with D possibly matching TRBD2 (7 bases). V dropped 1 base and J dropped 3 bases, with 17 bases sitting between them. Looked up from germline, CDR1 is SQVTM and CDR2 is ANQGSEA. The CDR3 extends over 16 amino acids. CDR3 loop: CSVEGGGGAVTDTQYF. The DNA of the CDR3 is TGCAGCGTTGAAGGAGGGGGGGGGGCCGTTACAGATACGCAGTATTTT.